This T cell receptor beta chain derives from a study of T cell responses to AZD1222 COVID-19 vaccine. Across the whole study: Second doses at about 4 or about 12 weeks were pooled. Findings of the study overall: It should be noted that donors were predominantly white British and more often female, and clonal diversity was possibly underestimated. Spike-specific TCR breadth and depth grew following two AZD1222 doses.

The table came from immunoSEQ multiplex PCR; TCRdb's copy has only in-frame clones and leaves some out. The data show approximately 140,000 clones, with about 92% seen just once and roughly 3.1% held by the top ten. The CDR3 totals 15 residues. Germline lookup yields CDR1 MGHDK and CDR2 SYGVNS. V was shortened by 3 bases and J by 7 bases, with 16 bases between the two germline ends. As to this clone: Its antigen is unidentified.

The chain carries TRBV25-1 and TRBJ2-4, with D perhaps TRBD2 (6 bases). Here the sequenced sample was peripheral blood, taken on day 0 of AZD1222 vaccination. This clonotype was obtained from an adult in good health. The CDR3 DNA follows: TGTGCCAGCAGTGATGGAAAGCGGGTCGGCAACATTCAGTACTTC. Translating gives CASSDGKRVGNIQYF.